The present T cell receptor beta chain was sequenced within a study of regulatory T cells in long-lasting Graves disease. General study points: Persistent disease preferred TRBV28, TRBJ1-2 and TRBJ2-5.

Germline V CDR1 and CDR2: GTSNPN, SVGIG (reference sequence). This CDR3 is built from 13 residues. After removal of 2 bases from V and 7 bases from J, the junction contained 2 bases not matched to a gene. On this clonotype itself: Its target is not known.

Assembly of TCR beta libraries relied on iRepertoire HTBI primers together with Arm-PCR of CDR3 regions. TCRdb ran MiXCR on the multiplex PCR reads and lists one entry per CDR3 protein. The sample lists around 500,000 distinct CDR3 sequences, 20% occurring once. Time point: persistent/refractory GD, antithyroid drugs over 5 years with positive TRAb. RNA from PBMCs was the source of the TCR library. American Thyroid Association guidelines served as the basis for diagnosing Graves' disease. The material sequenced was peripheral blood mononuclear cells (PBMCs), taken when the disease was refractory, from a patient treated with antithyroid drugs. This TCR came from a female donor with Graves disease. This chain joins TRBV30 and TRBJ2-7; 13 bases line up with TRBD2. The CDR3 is CAWSTSGRGEQYF. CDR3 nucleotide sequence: TGTGCCTGGAGTACTAGCGGGAGGGGTGAGCAGTACTTC. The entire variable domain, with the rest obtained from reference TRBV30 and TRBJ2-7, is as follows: SQTIHQWPATLVQPVGSPLSLECTVEGTSNPNLYWYRQAAGRGLQLLFYSVGIGQISSEVPQNLSASRPQDRQFILSSKKLLLSDSGFYLCAWSTSGRGEQYFGPGTRLTVT.